This note documents a single TCR beta chain sequence. This entry is derived from a study of blood T cell repertoires in COVID-19. As for the study in general: Collection of acute and convalescent COVID-19 samples took place in the United States, Italy and Spain. PBMCs, B-cell-depleted T cells, or T cells provided the cDNA or gDNA that made up the material.

As originally analysed: Estimation of nucleated cell counts relied on the amplification of reference gene primers. The assay was immunoSEQ multiplex PCR, and TCRdb's table has in-frame clones only and misses some. D and trimming come from the DNA, and the V and J calls and clone size come from that table. The data contain around 140,000 clones, over 80% of them seen just once; the ten biggest clones take up approximately 40%. Trimming removed 7 bases from V and 8 bases from J, with 20 bases in between. The CDR3 loop spans 14 amino acids. CDR1 is SNHLY, CDR2 FYNNEI, per germline. This TCR was recovered from a man in his fifties who had recovered from COVID-19. Sequenced: peripheral blood. The genes are TRBV2 and TRBJ1-1, with D possibly TRBD1 on 6 matching bases. The CDR3 DNA sequence: TGTGCCAGCACCCGAATACCCCAGGACAGAGAAGCTTTCTTT. Protein sequence: CASTRIPQDREAFF. Complete variable domain (other parts from reference TRBV2 and TRBJ1-1): EPEVTQTPSHQVTQMGQEVILRCVPISNHLYFYWYRQILGQKVEFLVSFYNNEISEKSEIFDDQFSVERPDGSNFTLKIRSTKLEDSAMYFCASTRIPQDREAFFGQGTRLTVV.